The 14 T cell receptor beta chains below all came from one sample that was sequenced in a study of T cell responses to AZD1222 COVID-19 vaccine. Sequencing used immunoSEQ multiplex PCR; TCRdb keeps in-frame clones, though not all of them. The table includes about 130,000 clones, about nine tenths detected once. Sequences were derived from peripheral blood, sampled on day 0 of AZD1222 vaccination. The receptor source for this set is an adult in good health.

The chain is built from TRBV2 and TRBJ1-2; 10 bases agree with TRBD1. CDR3 size: 15 residues. After removal of 4 bases from V and 7 bases from J, the junction contained 9 bases not matched to a gene. CDR1 is SNHLY, CDR2 FYNNEI, per germline. For the CDR3, the DNA is TGTGCCAGCAGTGGGCCCGGAGACAGGGGGCTTGGCTACACCTTC. This encodes CASSGPGDRGLGYTF.

This rearrangement joins TRBV5-1 to TRBJ2-5; TRBD1 might be the D (7 bases). V was pared by 3 bases and J by 2 bases, with 14 bases between. CDR3 length: 15 residues. From germline, CDR1 is SGHRS and CDR2 YFSETQ. CDR3 nucleotides: TGCGCCAGCAGCTATTCGACAGGGACTCAAGAGACCCAGTACTTC. Residues: CASSYSTGTQETQYF.

This chain connects TRBV5-6 to TRBJ1-6; no reliable D call. The V and J ends lost 0 bases and 6 bases respectively, with 13 bases between them. Germline assignment: CDR1 SGHDT and CDR2 YYEEEE. The length of the CDR3 is 16 residues. The DNA of the CDR3 is TGTGCCAGCAGCTTGGCCTTGGGAACGGGTAATTCACCCCTCCACTTT. It translates to CASSLALGTGNSPLHF.

The V gene is TRBV19, the J gene TRBJ1-1, with TRBD1 matching 8 bases. CDR1 is LNHDA, CDR2 SQIVND, per germline (reference sequence). The CDR3 totals 16 residues. With 3 bases clipped from V and 5 bases from J, the junction kept 11 bases outside the gene matches. The CDR3, as DNA: TGTGCCAGTAGTATGAGGCAGGGGGCGAGGAGTACTGAAGCTTTCTTT. The encoded protein is CASSMRQGARSTEAFF.

The rearrangement uses TRBV5-1 and TRBJ2-5; D may match TRBD1 or TRBD2 (6 bases each). The CDR3 has 15 residues. The V gene's germline CDR1 is SGHRS and CDR2 YFSETQ. Trimming left V 0 bases short and J 5 bases short, with 14 bases between. In DNA form, the CDR3 reads TGCGCCAGCAGCTTGGCCTGGGGGGCGTTGGAGACCCAGTACTTC. It translates to CASSLAWGALETQYF.

CDR3 nucleotide sequence: TGTGCCTGGAGTTACCGGGACAGGACCCACTATGGCTACACCTTC. Translation gives CAWSYRDRTHYGYTF. The chain employs TRBV30 and TRBJ1-2, with 8 bases fitting TRBD1. From germline, CDR1 is GTSNPN and CDR2 SVGIG (reference sequence). This CDR3 has 15 residues. After removal of 2 bases from V and 3 bases from J, the junction contained 8 bases not matched to a gene.

The chain has TRBV6-5 and TRBJ1-5, with D maybe TRBD1 (6 bases). CDR1 MNHEY and CDR2 SVGAGI come from the germline V gene. V was clipped by 7 bases and J by 3 bases, with 16 bases between them. The CDR3 has 15 residues. The CDR3 here is CASTEREGHNQPQHF. The CDR3 coding sequence is TGTGCCAGCACCGAACGGGAGGGACACAATCAGCCCCAGCATTTT.

The genes are TRBV2 and TRBJ1-1, with unresolved D. CDR1 and CDR2 (germline): SNHLY, FYNNEI. This CDR3 is 13 amino acids long. V lost 4 bases and J 4 bases, leaving 10 bases between the germline ends. The DNA for the CDR3 is TGTGCCAGCAGTGGTAATTTAGGCACTGAAGCTTTCTTT. Its protein is CASSGNLGTEAFF.

This chain uses TRBV15 with TRBJ2-7; 9 nucleotides line up with TRBD1. Unmatched junction bases numbered 16, after V lost 1 base and J lost 0 bases. The CDR3 is made up of 20 amino acids. The V gene's germline CDR1 is LNHNV and CDR2 YYDKDF (reference sequence). CDR3 loop: CATSRVFWDRVAESSYEQYF. CDR3 bases: TGTGCCACCAGCAGAGTTTTTTGGGACAGGGTTGCTGAGAGCTCCTACGAGCAGTACTTC.

This chain uses TRBV7-8 with TRBJ1-1; D may be TRBD1 (5 bases). Germline loops: CDR1 SGHVS, CDR2 FQNEAQ. V was clipped by 1 base and J by 0 bases, with 12 bases between them. This CDR3 is built from 16 residues. CDR3 amino acids: CASSLGTGQLNTEAFF. The CDR3 DNA is TGTGCCAGCAGCTTAGGTACAGGTCAACTGAACACTGAAGCTTTCTTT.

The chain recombines TRBV5-1 with TRBJ1-5; 7 bases line up with TRBD1. Germline CDR1 is SGHRS and CDR2 is YFSETQ. Trimming removed 6 bases from V and 10 bases from J; junction bases left unmatched: 16. The CDR3 has 15 residues. This chain's CDR3 is CASILTGQLGSPQHF. The CDR3, as DNA: TGCGCCAGCATCCTTACGGGACAGCTTGGAAGTCCCCAGCATTTT.

The chain combines TRBV6-6 with TRBJ1-2; TRBD1 aligns across 7 bases. This CDR3 spans 14 amino acids. V lost 5 bases and J lost 4; bases outside the gene matches: 7. CDR1 is MNHNY, CDR2 SVGAGI, per germline (reference sequence). The DNA of the CDR3 is TGTGCCAGCAGTAAAGACAGGGAGGGCTATGGCTACACCTTC. As protein: CASSKDREGYGYTF.

The chain links TRBV9 to TRBJ1-1; D gene uncertain. Trimming took 0 bases from V and 1 from J, leaving 4 bases between them. CDR1 and CDR2 (germline): SGDLS, YYNGEE. The CDR3 extends over 13 amino acids. As DNA, the CDR3 is TGTGCCAGCAGCGTAGAAGGGAACACTGAAGCTTTCTTT. Protein sequence: CASSVEGNTEAFF.

The chain employs TRBV2 and TRBJ1-5; possible D gene TRBD1, 5 bases. This CDR3 region has 15 residues. Germline values: CDR1 SNHLY, CDR2 FYNNEI. The V and J ends lost 6 bases and 2 bases respectively, with 14 bases between them. The CDR3 spells CASSVDSGGNQPQHF. The CDR3 nucleotides read TGTGCCAGCAGCGTAGACAGCGGGGGCAATCAGCCCCAGCATTTT.